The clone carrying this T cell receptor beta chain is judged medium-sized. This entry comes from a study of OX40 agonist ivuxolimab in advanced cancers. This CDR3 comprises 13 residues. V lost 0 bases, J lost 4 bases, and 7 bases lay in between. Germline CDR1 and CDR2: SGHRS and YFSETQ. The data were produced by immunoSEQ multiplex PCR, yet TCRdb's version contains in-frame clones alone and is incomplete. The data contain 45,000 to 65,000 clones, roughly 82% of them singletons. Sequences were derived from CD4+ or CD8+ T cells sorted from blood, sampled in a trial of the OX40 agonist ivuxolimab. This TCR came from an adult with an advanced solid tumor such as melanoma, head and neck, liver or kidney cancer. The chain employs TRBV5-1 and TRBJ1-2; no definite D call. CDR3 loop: CASSLGESYGYTF. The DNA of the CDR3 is TGCGCCAGCAGCTTGGGGGAGTCCTATGGCTACACCTTC.